This T cell receptor (beta chain) was identified in a study of cytomegalovirus exposure and HLA in healthy donors. Study results and limitations: Information on immune exposure was restricted to one variable (CMV serostatus).

Healthy people donating bone marrow made up the donors. This PCR relied on a set of 60 Vbeta primers and 13 Jbeta primers. The assay was immunoSEQ multiplex PCR, and TCRdb's table has in-frame clones only and misses some. The sample has about 120,000 clones; roughly 8.6% are singletons. This CDR3 has 15 amino acids. V was shortened by 1 base and J by 2 bases, with 9 bases between the two germline ends. Germline V gene lookup returns CDR1 SGHDN and CDR2 FVKESK. This clone was observed a few times. The antigen remains undetermined. This clonotype was sampled from a middle-aged woman in good health and CMV-seropositive. The sequencing input was PBMCs. The rearrangement uses TRBV14 and TRBJ1-3; D is perhaps TRBD1 (5 bases). The CDR3, as DNA: TGTGCCAGCAGCCAAGTAGCAGGGACTGGAAACACCATATATTTT. Translation gives CASSQVAGTGNTIYF.